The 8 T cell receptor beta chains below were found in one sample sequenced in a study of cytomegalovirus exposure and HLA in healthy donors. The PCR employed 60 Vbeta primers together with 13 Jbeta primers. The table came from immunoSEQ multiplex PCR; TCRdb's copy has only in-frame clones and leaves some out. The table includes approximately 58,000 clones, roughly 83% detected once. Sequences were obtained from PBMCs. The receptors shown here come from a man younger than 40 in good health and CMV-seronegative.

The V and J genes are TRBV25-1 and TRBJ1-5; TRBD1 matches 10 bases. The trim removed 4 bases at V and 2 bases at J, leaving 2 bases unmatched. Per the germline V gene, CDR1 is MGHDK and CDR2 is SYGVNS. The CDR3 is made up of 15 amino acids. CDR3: CASSGGTGGNQPQHF. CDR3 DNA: TGTGCCAGCAGTGGCGGGACAGGGGGCAATCAGCCCCAGCATTTT.

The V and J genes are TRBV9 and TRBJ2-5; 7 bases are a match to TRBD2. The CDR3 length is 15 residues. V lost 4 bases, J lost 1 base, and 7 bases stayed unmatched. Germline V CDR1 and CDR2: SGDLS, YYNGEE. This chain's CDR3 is CASSQSGRPQETQYF. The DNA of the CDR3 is TGTGCCAGCAGCCAATCCGGGAGGCCCCAAGAGACCCAGTACTTC. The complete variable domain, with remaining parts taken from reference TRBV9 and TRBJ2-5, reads DSGVTQTPKHLITATGQRVTLRCSPRSGDLSVYWYQQSLDQGLQFLIQYYNGEERAKGNILERFSAQQFPDLHSELNLSSLELGDSALYFCASSQSGRPQETQYFGPGTRLLVL.

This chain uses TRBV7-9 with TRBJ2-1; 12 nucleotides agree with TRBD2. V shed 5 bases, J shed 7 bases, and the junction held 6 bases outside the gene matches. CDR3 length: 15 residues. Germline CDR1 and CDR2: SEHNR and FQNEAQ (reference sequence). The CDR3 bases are TGTGCCAGCAGCATGACTAGCGGGAGAACGAATGAGCAGTTCTTC. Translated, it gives CASSMTSGRTNEQFF.

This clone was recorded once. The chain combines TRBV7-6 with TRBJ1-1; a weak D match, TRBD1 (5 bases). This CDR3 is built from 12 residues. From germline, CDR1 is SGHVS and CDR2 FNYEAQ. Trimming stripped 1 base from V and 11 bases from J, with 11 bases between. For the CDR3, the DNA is TGTGCCAGCAGCTTAGATGGCAGGGCGGCTTTCTTT. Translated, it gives CASSLDGRAAFF.

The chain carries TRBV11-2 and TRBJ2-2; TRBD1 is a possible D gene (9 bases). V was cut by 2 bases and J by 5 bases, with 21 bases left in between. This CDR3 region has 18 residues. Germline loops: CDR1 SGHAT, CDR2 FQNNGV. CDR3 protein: CASSLRGGTGTGTGELFF. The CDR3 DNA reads TGTGCCAGCAGCTTACGGGGGGGAACCGGGACAGGGACCGGGGAGCTGTTTTTT.

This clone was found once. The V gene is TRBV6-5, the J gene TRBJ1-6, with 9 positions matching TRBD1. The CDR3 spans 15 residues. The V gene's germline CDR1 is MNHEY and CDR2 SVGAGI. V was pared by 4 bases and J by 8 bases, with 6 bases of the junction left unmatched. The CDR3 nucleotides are TGTGCCAGCAGTTTTGGGACAGGGAGGGATTCACCCCTCCACTTT. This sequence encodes CASSFGTGRDSPLHF.

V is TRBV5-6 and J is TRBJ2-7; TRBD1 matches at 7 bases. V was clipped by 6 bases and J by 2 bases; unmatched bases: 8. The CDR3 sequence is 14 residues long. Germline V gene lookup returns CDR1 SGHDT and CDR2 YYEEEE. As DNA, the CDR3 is TGTGCCAGCAACCTCGGACAGGACCCCTACGAGCAGTACTTC. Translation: CASNLGQDPYEQYF. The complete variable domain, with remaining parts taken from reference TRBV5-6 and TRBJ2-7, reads DAGVTQSPTHLIKTRGQQVTLRCSPKSGHDTVSWYQQALGQGPQFIFQYYEEEERQRGNFPDRFSGHQFPNYSSELNVNALLLGDSALYLCASNLGQDPYEQYFGPGTRLTVT.

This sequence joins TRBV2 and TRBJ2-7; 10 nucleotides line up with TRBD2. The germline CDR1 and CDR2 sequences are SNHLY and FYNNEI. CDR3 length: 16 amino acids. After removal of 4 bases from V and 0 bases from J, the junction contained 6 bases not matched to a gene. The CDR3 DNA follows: TGTGCCAGCAGTGGGGGAAGCGGGAGGGGCTCCTACGAGCAGTACTTC. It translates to CASSGGSGRGSYEQYF.